A single sample is the source of the 21 T cell receptor beta chains below, sequenced in a study of neurological immune-mediated disorders. Specified time point: longitudinal time-point 1 (baseline). TCRdb fed the 5' RACE reads into MiXCR, producing one record per CDR3 protein. The sample shows tens of thousands of distinct CDR3 sequences, 10% of them seen only once. Material for sequencing was PBMCs. The receptors derive from a woman in her forties in good health.

The sample holds many counts of this clonotype. V gene TRBV6-5 combines with J gene TRBJ2-5; D ambiguous. The CDR3 runs to 12 residues. Germline values: CDR1 MNHEY, CDR2 SVGAGI. Trimming left V 6 bases short and J 5 bases short, with 10 bases between. CDR3 amino acids: CASSNGRETQYF. The CDR3 region has the DNA TGTGCCAGCAGCAACGGACGGGAGACCCAGTACTTC.

In this sample, this clonotype turned up many times. The genes are TRBV6-6 and TRBJ1-2; 9 bases are a match to TRBD1. CDR3 length: 17 amino acids. With V trimmed by 7 bases and J by 2 bases, 14 bases remained unmatched. CDR1 and CDR2 (germline): MNHNY, SVGAGI (reference sequence). The chain's CDR3 is CASKSGALGQGNYGYTF. The CDR3 coding sequence is TGTGCCAGCAAATCTGGAGCTCTCGGACAGGGGAACTATGGCTACACCTTC.

The table lists this clonotype with many counts. The CDR3 sequence: CASSAGGGQGAGEQYF. CDR3 nucleotides: TGTGCCAGCAGCGCTGGAGGGGGACAGGGGGCAGGGGAGCAGTACTTC. The gene calls are TRBV9 and TRBJ2-7; 12 nucleotides line up with TRBD1. Unmatched junction bases numbered 11, after V lost 3 bases and J lost 7 bases. Germline CDR1 SGDLS, CDR2 YYNGEE. The CDR3 consists of 16 residues.

This clonotype was seen repeatedly, ten times or more. The chain employs TRBV20-1 and TRBJ2-2; 8 nucleotides match TRBD2. The V gene end was trimmed by 7 bases and the J gene end by 7 bases; junction bases not matched to a gene: 14. Germline V gene lookup returns CDR1 DFQATT and CDR2 SNEGSKA (reference sequence). The CDR3 has 15 amino acids. The CDR3 reads CSVPMGGRTDGELFF. DNA of the CDR3: TGCAGTGTCCCTATGGGCGGGAGGACAGACGGGGAGCTGTTTTTT.

This clonotype appeared many times. The chain combines TRBV6-2 or TRBV6-3 with TRBJ1-1; no definite D call. The germline V and J ends were trimmed by 2 bases and 1 base, with 11 bases remaining between them. Germline V lookup: CDR1 MNHEY, CDR2 SVGEGT. CDR3 length: 15 amino acids. CDR3 sequence (DNA): TGTGCCAGCAGTTACGGGCTCCACGCGAACACTGAAGCTTTCTTT. It specifies CASSYGLHANTEAFF.

This clonotype was seen ten or more times. The chain combines TRBV7-2 with TRBJ2-5, with 10 bases matching TRBD2. Trimming cost V 0 bases and J 2 bases; bases outside gene matches: 9. CDR1 is SGHTA and CDR2 is FQGNSA in the germline V gene. The CDR3 totals 18 residues. This chain's CDR3 is CASSLAPGLATLQETQYF. As DNA, the CDR3 is TGTGCCAGCAGCTTAGCCCCGGGACTAGCGACCCTTCAAGAGACCCAGTACTTC.

This clonotype was seen more than once but under ten times. The chain links TRBV5-1 to TRBJ2-6, with 7 positions matching TRBD1. Germline V gives CDR1 SGHRS, CDR2 YFSETQ. The CDR3 spans 14 residues. V dropped 4 bases and J dropped 9; count of bases not matched to a gene: 7. The CDR3 spells CASSLGDSFNVLTF. CDR3 sequence (DNA): TGCGCCAGCAGCCTTGGGGACAGCTTCAACGTCCTGACTTTC. Using reference TRBV5-1 and TRBJ2-6 for the parts outside the CDR3, the full variable domain is KAGVTQTPRYLIKTRGQQVTLSCSPISGHRSVSWYQQTPGQGLQFLFEYFSETQRNKGNFPGRFSGRQFSNSRSEMNVSTLELGDSALYLCASSLGDSFNVLTFGAGSRLTVL.

This clonotype was detected ten times or more. This chain joins TRBV7-3 and TRBJ1-1; 10 bases align to TRBD1. After removal of 5 bases from V and 8 bases from J, the junction contained 5 bases not matched to a gene. The germline V gene encodes CDR1 SGHTA and CDR2 FQGTGA. The CDR3 has 13 amino acids. In nucleotides, the CDR3 is TGTGCCAGCAGCCCCGACAGGGGGCGCGAAGCTTTCTTT. Translating gives CASSPDRGREAFF.

This clonotype was seen many times. The chain has TRBV6-5 and TRBJ2-7, with TRBD1 identical over 7 bases. The length of the CDR3 is 16 residues. V dropped 0 bases and J dropped 4; count of bases not matched to a gene: 9. The germline V gene encodes CDR1 MNHEY and CDR2 SVGAGI. CDR3: CASSYSAFAGGYEQYF. The CDR3 nucleotides are TGTGCCAGCAGTTACTCCGCCTTTGCAGGGGGATACGAGCAGTACTTC.

On this clonotype: One base away lies a much larger clone, so this may be a sequencing read error. The rearrangement links TRBV6-5 to TRBJ1-1; 7 bases align to TRBD1. Per germline, CDR1 MNHEY and CDR2 SVGAGI. The CDR3 is made up of 14 amino acids. The CDR3 nucleotides are TGTGCCAACAGTTCCCCGGACAGGATCCCTGAAGCTTTCTTT. As protein: CANSSPDRIPEAFF.

This clonotype was found many times. The junction shows a germline mismatch at one end, possibly a read error. The V and J genes are TRBV7-7 and TRBJ2-1, with D possibly matching TRBD2 (5 bases). This CDR3 region has 15 residues. CDR1 and CDR2 (germline): SSHAT, FNYEAQ (reference sequence). CDR3 residues: CASSLGTSSYNEQFF. CDR3 DNA sequence: TGTGCTAGCAGCTTAGGAACTAGCTCCTACAATGAGCAGTTCTTC.

This clonotype came up many times. This rearrangement joins TRBV10-1 to TRBJ2-3, with 7 bases lining up with TRBD1. CDR3 length: 15 amino acids. Germline CDR1 and CDR2: WNHNN and SYGVQD (reference sequence). J lost 2 bases, V lost 4 bases, and 6 bases had no gene match. The CDR3 nucleotides read TGCGCCAGCAGTGCGGGACAGCAGATCACAGATACGCAGTATTTT. Encoded protein: CASSAGQQITDTQYF.

In this sample, this clonotype turned up many times. V gene TRBV5-1 combines with J gene TRBJ1-1; 7 bases align to TRBD1. CDR3 length: 15 amino acids. Germline trimming cut 2 bases from V and 1 base from J; bases unmatched to any gene: 5. Germline CDR1 and CDR2: SGHRS and YFSETQ. The CDR3 nucleotides read TGCGCCAGCAGCTTTGGACAGGCCACGAACACTGAAGCTTTCTTT. As protein: CASSFGQATNTEAFF.

This clonotype was counted at least ten times. The V gene is TRBV6-5, the J gene TRBJ2-2; 8 nucleotides agree with TRBD2. CDR1 MNHEY and CDR2 SVGAGI come from the germline V gene. The CDR3 loop spans 17 amino acids. J gave up 5 bases and V 5 bases, and 13 bases lay outside the gene matches. CDR3 in amino acids: CASSPGLEFGRTGELFF. The CDR3 DNA sequence: TGTGCCAGCAGTCCGGGACTAGAATTTGGGCGAACCGGGGAGCTGTTTTTT.

This clonotype was observed many times. The CDR3 is CSARAPGTGGGGSYGYTF. CDR3 coding DNA: TGCAGTGCTAGAGCCCCCGGGACAGGGGGAGGAGGCAGCTATGGCTACACCTTC. This sequence joins TRBV20-1 and TRBJ1-2; 11 bases fit TRBD1. Looked up from germline, CDR1 is DFQATT and CDR2 is SNEGSKA (reference sequence). V was clipped by 1 base and J by 4 bases; unmatched bases: 14. The CDR3 spans 18 residues.

Ten or more counts support this clonotype. The chain carries TRBV20-1 and TRBJ2-7, with TRBD1 as a possible D gene (5 bases). V lost 6 bases and J lost 4, with 16 bases in between. The CDR3 length is 13 residues. Germline V gene data show CDR1 as DFQATT and CDR2 as SNEGSKA (reference sequence). CDR3 nucleotide sequence: TGCAGTGCCCACAGGTTCTCAGGATACGAGCAGTACTTC. Translated: CSAHRFSGYEQYF.

This clonotype was seen at least ten times. The chain recombines TRBV10-3 with TRBJ1-1; D uncertain. V shed 2 bases and J shed 4 bases, with 14 bases lying between them. The CDR3 runs to 15 residues. In germline, CDR1 is ENHRY, CDR2 SYGVKD. In nucleotides, the CDR3 is TGTGCCATCAGTGAGGGCCCTTCGGGAGGCACTGAAGCTTTCTTT. This translates into CAISEGPSGGTEAFF.

This clonotype was observed at least ten times. V usage is TRBV7-2 and J usage is TRBJ2-3; 7 positions agree with TRBD2. V was clipped by 1 base and J by 1 base; unmatched bases: 5. The CDR3 consists of 16 residues. Germline V gene sequence: CDR1 SGHTA, CDR2 FQGNSA. Written as DNA, the CDR3 is TGTGCCAGCAGCTTAGGTCTGGGGAGGGGCACAGATACGCAGTATTTT. Its protein product is CASSLGLGRGTDTQYF.

This clonotype was seen at least ten times. The chain joins TRBV10-3 to TRBJ2-5; the match to TRBD1 covers 8 bases. The V gene end was trimmed by 4 bases and the J gene end by 5 bases; junction bases not matched to a gene: 6. Germline loops: CDR1 ENHRY, CDR2 SYGVKD. CDR3 length: 14 residues. CDR3 nucleotide sequence: TGTGCCATCAGTGTAGCAGGGGGCGACGAGACCCAGTACTTC. Protein product: CAISVAGGDETQYF.

This clonotype was observed at least ten times. The rearrangement uses TRBV29-1 and TRBJ1-1; 7 bases fit TRBD1. The CDR3 has 17 residues. With 0 bases clipped from V and 4 bases from J, the junction kept 14 bases outside the gene matches. Germline CDR1 reads SQVTM; CDR2 reads ANQGSEA. The CDR3 loop is CSVEDAPGWAGGTEAFF. The CDR3 bases are TGCAGCGTTGAAGATGCCCCCGGGTGGGCAGGGGGCACTGAAGCTTTCTTT.

The chain carries TRBV4-3 and TRBJ2-2; D might be TRBD1 (5 bases). The V gene's germline CDR1 is LGHNA and CDR2 YSLEER. V lost 1 base and J 3 bases, leaving 12 bases between the germline ends. CDR3 length equals 16 residues. The CDR3, as DNA: TGCGCCAGCAGCCAAGGGACAAGCTTTTACACCGGGGAGCTGTTTTTT. Residues: CASSQGTSFYTGELFF.